This T cell receptor (beta chain) is from a study of T cells in localized non-small cell lung cancer. Study-level results: Density of T cells in blood, when higher, went with longer overall survival. Peak T cell clonality was found in uninvolved adjacent lung, exceeding tumor.

Clones were read by immunoSEQ multiplex PCR, and TCRdb kept only the in-frame ones, dropping some. The sample lists 130,000 or so clones; roughly nine tenths were seen once. Remarks on this clone: Its antigen is unknown.

The CDR3 runs 14 residues. The germline V gene encodes CDR1 SGHRS and CDR2 YFSETQ. Losses at the gene ends were 3 bases for V and 8 bases for J; bases not matched to a gene: 6. This material consisted of peripheral blood, taken before any cancer treatment. V is TRBV5-1 and J is TRBJ2-1; 9 bases map to TRBD2. The clonotype originates from an older female donor with stage I lung adenocarcinoma. CDR3 in amino acids: CASSSGTSRDEQFF. CDR3 nucleotides: TGCGCCAGCAGCTCCGGGACTAGCCGTGATGAGCAGTTCTTC. The entire variable domain, with the rest obtained from reference TRBV5-1 and TRBJ2-1, is as follows: KAGVTQTPRYLIKTRGQQVTLSCSPISGHRSVSWYQQTPGQGLQFLFEYFSETQRNKGNFPGRFSGRQFSNSRSEMNVSTLELGDSALYLCASSSGTSRDEQFFGPGTRLTVL.